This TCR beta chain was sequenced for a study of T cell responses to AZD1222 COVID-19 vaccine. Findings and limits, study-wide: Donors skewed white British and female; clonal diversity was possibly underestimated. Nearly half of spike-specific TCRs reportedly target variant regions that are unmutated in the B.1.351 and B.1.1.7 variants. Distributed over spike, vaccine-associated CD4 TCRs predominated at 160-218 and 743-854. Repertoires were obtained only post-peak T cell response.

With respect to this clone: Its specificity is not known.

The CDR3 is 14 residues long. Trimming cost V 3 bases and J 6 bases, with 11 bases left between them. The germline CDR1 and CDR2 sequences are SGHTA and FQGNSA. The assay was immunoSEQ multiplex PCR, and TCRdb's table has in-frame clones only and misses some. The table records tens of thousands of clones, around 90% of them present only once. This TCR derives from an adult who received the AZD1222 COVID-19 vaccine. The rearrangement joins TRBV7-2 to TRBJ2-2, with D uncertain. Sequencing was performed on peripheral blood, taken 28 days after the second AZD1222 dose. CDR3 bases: TGTGCCAGCAGCTTTGTTGTGGCCTCCGGGGAGCTGTTTTTT. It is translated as CASSFVVASGELFF.